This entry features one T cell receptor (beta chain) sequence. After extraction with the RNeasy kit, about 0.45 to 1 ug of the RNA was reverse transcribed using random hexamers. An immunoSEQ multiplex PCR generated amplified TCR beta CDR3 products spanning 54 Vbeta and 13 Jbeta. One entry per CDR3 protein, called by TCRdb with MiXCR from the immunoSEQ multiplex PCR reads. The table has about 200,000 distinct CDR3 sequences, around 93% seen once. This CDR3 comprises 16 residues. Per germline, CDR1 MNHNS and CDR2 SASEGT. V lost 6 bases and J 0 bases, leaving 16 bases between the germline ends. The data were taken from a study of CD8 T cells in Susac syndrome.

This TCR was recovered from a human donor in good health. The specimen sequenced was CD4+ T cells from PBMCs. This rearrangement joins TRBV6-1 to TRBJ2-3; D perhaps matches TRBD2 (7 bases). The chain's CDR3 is CASSALRGASTDTQYF. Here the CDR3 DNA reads TGTGCCAGCAGCGCGCTTCGGGGGGCTAGCACAGATACGCAGTATTTT.